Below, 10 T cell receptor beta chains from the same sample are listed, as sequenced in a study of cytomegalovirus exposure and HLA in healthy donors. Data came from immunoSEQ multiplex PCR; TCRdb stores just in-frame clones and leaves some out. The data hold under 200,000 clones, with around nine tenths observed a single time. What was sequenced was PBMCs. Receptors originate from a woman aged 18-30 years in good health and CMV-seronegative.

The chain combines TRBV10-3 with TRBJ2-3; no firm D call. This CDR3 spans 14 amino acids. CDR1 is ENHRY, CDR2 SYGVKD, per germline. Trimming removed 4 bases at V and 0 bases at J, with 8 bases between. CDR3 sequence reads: CAISVESSTDTQYF. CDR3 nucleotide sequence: TGTGCCATCAGTGTCGAGAGTAGCACAGATACGCAGTATTTT.

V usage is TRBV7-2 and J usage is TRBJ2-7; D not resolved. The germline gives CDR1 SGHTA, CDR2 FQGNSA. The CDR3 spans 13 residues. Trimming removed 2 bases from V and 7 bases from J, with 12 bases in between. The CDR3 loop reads CASSLLVTEEQYF. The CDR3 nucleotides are TGTGCCAGCAGCTTACTAGTTACCGAGGAGCAGTACTTC.

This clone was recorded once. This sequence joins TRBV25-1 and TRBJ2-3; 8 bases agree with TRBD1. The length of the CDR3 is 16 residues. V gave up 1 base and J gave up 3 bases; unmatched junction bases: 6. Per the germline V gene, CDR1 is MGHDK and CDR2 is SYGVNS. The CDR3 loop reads CASSESVGQGTDTQYF. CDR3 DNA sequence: TGTGCCAGCAGTGAATCAGTAGGACAGGGAACAGATACGCAGTATTTT. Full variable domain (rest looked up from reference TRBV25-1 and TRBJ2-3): EADIYQTPRYLVIGTGKKITLECSQTMGHDKMYWYQQDPGMELHLIHYSYGVNSTEKGDLSSESTVSRIRTEHFPLTLESARPSHTSQYLCASSESVGQGTDTQYFGPGTRLTVL.

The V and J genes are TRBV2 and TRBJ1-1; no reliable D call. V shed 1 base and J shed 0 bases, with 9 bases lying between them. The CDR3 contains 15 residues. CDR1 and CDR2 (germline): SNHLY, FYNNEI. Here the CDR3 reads CASSEVREVNTEAFF. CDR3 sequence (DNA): TGTGCCAGCAGTGAAGTGAGGGAAGTGAACACTGAAGCTTTCTTT.

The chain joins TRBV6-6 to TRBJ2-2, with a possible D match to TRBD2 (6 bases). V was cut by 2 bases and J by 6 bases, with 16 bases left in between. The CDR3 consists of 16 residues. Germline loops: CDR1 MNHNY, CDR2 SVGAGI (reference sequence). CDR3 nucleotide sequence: TGTGCCAGCAGTTACCCCTACAGCGGGTTCGCCGGGGAGCTGTTTTTT. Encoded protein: CASSYPYSGFAGELFF.

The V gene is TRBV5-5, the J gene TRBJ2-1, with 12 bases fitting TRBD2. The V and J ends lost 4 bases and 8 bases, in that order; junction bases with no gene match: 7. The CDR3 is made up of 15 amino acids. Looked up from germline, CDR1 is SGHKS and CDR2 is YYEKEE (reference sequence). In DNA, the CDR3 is TGTGCCAGCAGCCTACTAGCGGGGGGTATGGATGAGCAGTTCTTC. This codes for CASSLLAGGMDEQFF. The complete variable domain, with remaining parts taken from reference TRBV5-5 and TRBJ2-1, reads DAGVTQSPTHLIKTRGQQVTLRCSPISGHKSVSWYQQVLGQGPQFIFQYYEKEERGRGNFPDRFSARQFPNYSSELNVNALLLGDSALYLCASSLLAGGMDEQFFGPGTRLTVL.

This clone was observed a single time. The CDR3 loop is CASRLKFLASPYEQYF. CDR3 nucleotides: TGTGCCAGCAGACTAAAATTCCTCGCCAGCCCCTACGAGCAGTACTTC. The chain carries TRBV11-2 and TRBJ2-7; D unclear. The CDR3 runs to 16 residues. The germline V and J ends were trimmed by 6 bases and 2 bases, with 20 bases remaining between them. The V gene's germline CDR1 is SGHAT and CDR2 FQNNGV. Together with reference TRBV11-2 and TRBJ2-7, the CDR3 gives the full variable domain: EAGVAQSPRYKIIEKRQSVAFWCNPISGHATLYWYQQILGQGPKLLIQFQNNGVVDDSQLPKDRFSAERLKGVDSTLKIQPAKLEDSAVYLCASRLKFLASPYEQYFGPGTRLTVT.

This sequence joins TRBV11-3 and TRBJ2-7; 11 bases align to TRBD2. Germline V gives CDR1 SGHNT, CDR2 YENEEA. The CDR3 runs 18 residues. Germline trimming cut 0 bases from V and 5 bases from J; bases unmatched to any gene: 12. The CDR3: CASSLESPGTSGFHEQYF. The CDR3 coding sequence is TGTGCCAGCAGCTTAGAGTCGCCCGGGACTAGCGGCTTCCACGAGCAGTACTTC.

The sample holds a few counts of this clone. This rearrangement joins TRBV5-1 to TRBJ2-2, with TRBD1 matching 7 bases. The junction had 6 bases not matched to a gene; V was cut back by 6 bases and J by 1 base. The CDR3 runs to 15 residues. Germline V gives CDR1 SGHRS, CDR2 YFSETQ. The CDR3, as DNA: TGCGCCAGCAAGTTTGGGGACAGGAACACCGGGGAGCTGTTTTTT. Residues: CASKFGDRNTGELFF.

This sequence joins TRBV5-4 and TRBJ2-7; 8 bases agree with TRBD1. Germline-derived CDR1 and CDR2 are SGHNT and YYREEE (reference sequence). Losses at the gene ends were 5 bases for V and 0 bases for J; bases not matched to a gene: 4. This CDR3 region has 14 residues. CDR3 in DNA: TGTGCCAGCAGACGACAGGGGAGCTCCTACGAGCAGTACTTC. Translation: CASRRQGSSYEQYF.